This paragraph reports one T cell receptor beta chain. Antigen: not known. The data derive from a study of vaccination and CD4 T cells after COVID-19. Study background: Overlapping SARS-CoV-2, HCoV-NL63, HCoV-OC43 and HCoV-229E spike peptides stimulated the cells.

Oncomine TCR Beta short-read sequencing was applied to DNA from cultured CD4+ T cells. TCRdb reprocessed the PCR reads with MiXCR, giving one entry per CDR3 protein. The profile shows roughly 9,800 distinct CDR3 sequences, 63% of them singletons. Specified treatment: approximately nine-day PBMC culture with coronavirus spike peptide pools or control peptides (ViraFEST assay). There were positive PCR dates ranging from March to December 2020, all predating US Alpha, Beta and Delta variants. The material sequenced was CD4+ T cells from blood, cultured in vitro. The clonotype originates from a human donor who had recovered from COVID-19.

The CDR3 region is CSAGGDYGYTF. The CDR3 DNA reads as TGCAGTGCTGGCGGGGACTATGGCTACACCTTC. The genes are TRBV20-1 and TRBJ1-2, with D unclear. Germline V CDR1 and CDR2: DFQATT, SNEGSKA (reference sequence). This CDR3 is 11 amino acids long. Trimming shortened V by 5 bases and J by 3 bases, and 7 bases separated the two germline ends.